Below are 10 T cell receptor beta chains sequenced from a single sample in a study of early T cells in non-severe SARS-CoV-2 infection. TCRdb ran MiXCR on the 5' RACE reads and lists one entry per CDR3 protein. Of around 84,000 distinct CDR3 sequences in the sample, 9.5% to 13% were seen once. Sequenced sample: whole blood. The receptors were gathered from an adult who was a healthcare worker with PCR-confirmed SARS-CoV-2 infection or an uninfected control (not recorded which).

In this sample, this clonotype turned up many times. J is TRBJ2-7 and V is TRBV7-2, with D hard to call. Looked up from germline, CDR1 is SGHTA and CDR2 is FQGNSA. CDR3 length: 12 amino acids. V dropped 5 bases and J dropped 1 base, with 6 bases sitting between them. Written as DNA, the CDR3 is TGTGCCAGCAGCACTTATTCCTACGAGCAGTACTTC. It is translated as CASSTYSYEQYF.

This clonotype was seen a handful of times. The J gene is TRBJ2-5, the V gene TRBV23-1, with D unresolved. TRBV23-1 is classed as an ORF, of uncertain function. Trimming shortened V by 4 bases and J by 5 bases, and 5 bases separated the two germline ends. This CDR3 has 11 residues. CDR3 coding DNA: TGCGCCAGCAGTCCCAGGGAGACCCAGTACTTC. Its translation: CASSPRETQYF.

Points on this clonotype: This sequence may be a read error, since a much larger clone differs from it by one base. The J gene is TRBJ1-4, the V gene TRBV30; 7 bases line up with TRBD1. Germline V gives CDR1 GTSNPN, CDR2 SVGIG (reference sequence). CDR3 length: 12 amino acids. The CDR3 protein is CVWSVQGTVLFF. In DNA form, the CDR3 reads TGTGTCTGGAGTGTACAAGGGACAGTACTGTTTTTT. The full variable domain, with the rest looked up from reference TRBV30 and TRBJ1-4, is SQTIHQWPATLVQPVGSPLSLECTVEGTSNPNLYWYRQAAGRGLQLLFYSVGIGQISSEVPQNLSASRPQDRQFILSSKKLLLSDSGFYLCVWSVQGTVLFFGSGTQLSVL.

This clonotype was counted at least ten times. V gene TRBV29-1 combines with J gene TRBJ1-6; 9 bases are a match to TRBD1. The V segment lost 7 bases and the J segment 7 bases; nucleotides outside the gene matches: 5. CDR3 length equals 13 residues. Germline V gene lookup returns CDR1 SQVTM and CDR2 ANQGSEA. The CDR3 protein is CSARDRENSPLHF. DNA for the CDR3: TGCAGCGCCCGGGACAGGGAAAATTCACCCCTCCACTTT.

This clonotype showed up just a few times. The J gene is TRBJ1-5, the V gene TRBV28; D is undetermined. Germline CDR1 and CDR2: MDHEN and SYDVKM. CDR3 length equals 13 residues. The V end lost 6 bases, the J end lost 7 bases, and 13 bases lay between the germline ends. CDR3: CASSSMGRQPQHF. In nucleotides, the CDR3 is TGTGCCAGCAGCTCTATGGGAAGGCAGCCCCAGCATTTT. The full variable domain, rest sourced from reference TRBV28 and TRBJ1-5, is DVKVTQSSRYLVKRTGEKVFLECVQDMDHENMFWYRQDPGLGLRLIYFSYDVKMKEKGDIPEGYSVSREKKERFSLILESASTNQTSMYLCASSSMGRQPQHFGDGTRLSIL.

This clonotype was detected only a few times. V and J are TRBV20-1 and TRBJ2-1; D tentatively reads TRBD1 or TRBD2 (5 bases each). The germline CDR1 and CDR2 sequences are DFQATT and SNEGSKA (reference sequence). The CDR3 is made up of 16 amino acids. V was pared by 2 bases and J by 7 bases, with 21 bases between. In DNA, the CDR3 is TGCAGTGCTAGACCCGTGGGACGGCCCCGACGGAATGAGCAGTTCTTC. Amino acid sequence: CSARPVGRPRRNEQFF.

This clonotype occurred many times. The V and J genes are TRBV11-2 and TRBJ1-1, with 8 bases lining up with TRBD1. This CDR3 has 16 residues. Germline lookup yields CDR1 SGHAT and CDR2 FQNNGV. The J segment lost 5 bases and the V segment lost 1 base, leaving 9 bases of the junction unmatched. CDR3 sequence reads: CASSLGTGTLGTEAFF. Written as DNA, the CDR3 is TGTGCCAGCAGCTTAGGGACAGGGACTCTCGGGACTGAAGCTTTCTTT. The entire variable domain, with the rest obtained from reference TRBV11-2 and TRBJ1-1, is as follows: EAGVAQSPRYKIIEKRQSVAFWCNPISGHATLYWYQQILGQGPKLLIQFQNNGVVDDSQLPKDRFSAERLKGVDSTLKIQPAKLEDSAVYLCASSLGTGTLGTEAFFGQGTRLTVV.

This clonotype was picked up many times. The chain carries TRBV29-1 and TRBJ1-1; no reliable D call. This CDR3 is built from 13 residues. Germline CDR1 is SQVTM and CDR2 is ANQGSEA. Between the trimmed V and J ends, which lost 7 bases and 3 bases, there was a span of 15 bases. CDR3 loop: CSAKASPDTEAFF. As DNA, the CDR3 is TGCAGCGCTAAGGCCAGCCCGGACACTGAAGCTTTCTTT.

This clonotype was picked up many times. CDR3 amino acids: CASSLRDRGSNEQFF. For the CDR3, the DNA is TGTGCCAGCAGCCTCCGGGACAGGGGGTCCAATGAGCAGTTCTTC. V is TRBV7-3 and J is TRBJ2-1; 11 bases map to TRBD1. This CDR3 region has 15 residues. The J segment lost 6 bases and the V segment lost 5 bases, leaving 6 bases of the junction unmatched. Germline V CDR1 and CDR2: SGHTA, FQGTGA.

This clonotype was picked up a small number of times. The CDR3 region has the DNA TGTGCTAGTGGTGAAGGACAGCTTAACACCGGGGAGCTGTTTTTT. This codes for CASGEGQLNTGELFF. This chain connects TRBV12-5 to TRBJ2-2, with D tentatively TRBD1 (6 bases). The CDR3 runs 15 residues. The germline gives CDR1 LGHNT, CDR2 FRNRAP. The germline V and J ends were trimmed by 5 bases and 2 bases, with 12 bases remaining between them.